This TCR gamma chain was recorded in a study of human gamma delta and Vdelta1 T cells (dated by TCRdb to between 2017 and 2018). Regarding the complete study: In this study, the researchers looked at Delta One T cells, which are Vd1+ gamma-delta T cells, to see how well they work as cytotoxic effectors against acute myeloid leukemia. Beyond this particular receptor, the publication reports: According to the report, Delta One T cells were polyclonal and showed broad cytotoxic targeting of acute myeloid leukemia.

Turning to this clone: Its antigen has not been determined. The sample holds no much larger clone one base away, and base qualities are not on file.

The germline V gene specifies EGSTGY as CDR1 and YDSYTSSV as CDR2. Compared with germline, V lacks 2 bases and J lacks 3 bases; bases without a gene match: 9. The CDR3 spans 16 residues, from the cysteine through the phenylalanine. This entry keeps only the CDR3 DNA: 48 bases, framed from base 1. Libraries were made using PCR. Sequencing was performed on an Illumina MiSeq. Clone calls in TCRdb were regenerated from the public reads with CATT, after which identical DNA sequences shared one row. This sample holds 8,500 to 9,500 gamma-chain clones; about 47% were observed only once. The ten biggest clones cover about 2.5% of the sample.

Sequenced material: Vdelta1 gamma-delta T cells from blood grown in culture (DOT cells). Read against the paper, the sample's cell subset or site label means: Delta One T cells, in vitro expanded/differentiated Vd1+ gamma-delta T cells. The clonotype comes from a human donor in good health. This receptor chain uses TRGV4 and TRGJP2. The nucleotide sequence is TGTGCCACCTGGGATGCCCAGATCGGTAGTGATTGGATCAAGACGTTT. It encodes CATWDAQIGSDWIKTF.